This T cell receptor beta chain is from a study of T cells in Graves' hyperthyroidism and ophthalmopathy. The CDR3 is made up of 16 amino acids. After removal of 6 bases from V and 7 bases from J, the junction contained 18 bases not matched to a gene. In germline, CDR1 is WSHSY, CDR2 SAAADI. It was RNA transcripts that yielded the amplified TCR beta CDR3 regions. First-round RT-PCR with HTBI primers amplified the TCR CDR3 region. TCRdb reprocessed the multiplex PCR reads via MiXCR and lists one record per CDR3 protein. The table includes 300,000 or so distinct CDR3 sequences, 16% detected once. Input material: blood. V and J are TRBV10-2 and TRBJ2-7; 7 bases match TRBD1. The receptor comes from a man aged 30 to 45 with Graves' hyperthyroidism. The CDR3 region has the DNA TGCGCCAGCAGGACCTTAACCGGGACAGCTTTTGGGGAGCAGTACTTC. Encoded protein: CASRTLTGTAFGEQYF.